One and the same sample provided the 16 T cell receptor beta chains below, sequenced in a study of OX40 agonist ivuxolimab in advanced cancers. TCRdb keeps only in-frame clones here, not all; method: immunoSEQ multiplex PCR. The sample holds some 21,000 clones, around two thirds seen once. This specimen consisted of CD4+ or CD8+ T cells sorted from blood, obtained in a trial of the OX40 agonist ivuxolimab. The receptors were sampled from an adult with an advanced solid tumor such as melanoma, head and neck, liver or kidney cancer.

V usage is TRBV9 and J usage is TRBJ2-7, with D perhaps matching TRBD2 (6 bases). Germline values: CDR1 SGDLS, CDR2 YYNGEE. The CDR3 covers 17 residues. V was clipped by 0 bases and J by 3 bases, with 19 bases between them. CDR3 protein: CASSVGGAGGELYEQYF. The DNA for the CDR3 is TGTGCCAGCAGCGTAGGAGGGGCAGGCGGGGAGCTCTACGAGCAGTACTTC.

The chain carries TRBV7-9 and TRBJ1-2; maybe TRBD1 (5 bases). Looked up from germline, CDR1 is SEHNR and CDR2 is FQNEAQ (reference sequence). Between the trimmed V and J ends, which lost 0 bases and 6 bases, there was a span of 8 bases. The CDR3 length is 13 residues. This CDR3 is CASSLAGAHGYTF. The CDR3 nucleotides read TGTGCCAGCAGCTTAGCAGGGGCTCATGGCTACACCTTC.

The rearrangement links TRBV21-1 to TRBJ2-2; TRBD2 is the table's D call, not checked against the DNA. TRBV21-1 is noted as a pseudogene. The CDR3 is 15 amino acids. The CDR3 is CATLSGGLNTGELFF. CDR3 DNA sequence: TGTGCCACGTTAAGCGGGGGCCTGAACACCGGGGAGCTGTTTTTT.

The chain carries TRBV4-1 and TRBJ1-2; possibly TRBD1 for D (5 bases). The length of the CDR3 is 20 residues. Germline V lookup: CDR1 MGHRA, CDR2 YSYEKL. The V gene lost 4 bases and the J gene lost 3 bases, with 30 bases spanning the gap. The CDR3 DNA reads as TGCGCCAGCAGCCTGCGCGGCGGACCCACCCTGTTGGGGCAAGACTATGGCTACACCTTC. Translation: CASSLRGGPTLLGQDYGYTF.

The chain recombines TRBV7-2 with TRBJ2-7, with D possibly TRBD2 on 7 matching bases. V lost 0 bases and J lost 2, with 11 bases in between. Germline V lookup: CDR1 SGHTA, CDR2 FQGNSA. There are 15 residues in the CDR3. The CDR3 coding sequence is TGTGCCAGCAGCTTAGCGCGGGGGCAGACCTACGAGCAGTACTTC. This codes for CASSLARGQTYEQYF.

The V call is TRBV7-6, the J call TRBJ2-7; the D is unclear. Germline values: CDR1 SGHVS, CDR2 FNYEAQ. Trimming took off 1 base at V and 7 bases at J, with 8 bases between the two ends. The CDR3 covers 12 residues. CDR3 loop: CASSLGDTEQYF. Here the CDR3 DNA reads TGTGCCAGCAGCTTAGGAGATACAGAGCAGTACTTC.

The V and J genes are TRBV6-5 and TRBJ2-3; either TRBD1 or TRBD2 may supply D (6 bases each). There are 15 residues in the CDR3. Trimming left V 9 bases short and J 0 bases short, with 16 bases between. In germline, CDR1 is MNHEY, CDR2 SVGAGI. DNA for the CDR3: TGTGCCAGTCGCCCCGGGGGCTATAGCACAGATACGCAGTATTTT. Its protein product is CASRPGGYSTDTQYF.

This chain uses TRBV19 with TRBJ1-2, with D tentatively TRBD1 (5 bases). The CDR3 spans 13 residues. In germline, CDR1 is LNHDA, CDR2 SQIVND (reference sequence). The V and J ends lost 7 bases and 8 bases respectively, with 17 bases between them. The CDR3: CASTPWGLDGYTF. The CDR3 DNA follows: TGTGCCAGTACCCCATGGGGGTTAGACGGCTACACCTTC.

This sequence joins TRBV7-1 and TRBJ2-5, with no clear D. TRBV7-1 is known as an ORF, though its function is uncertain. Trimming removed 6 bases at V and 5 bases at J, with 13 bases between. This CDR3 comprises 13 residues. CDR3 loop: CASRPVLQETQYF. In nucleotides, the CDR3 is TGTGCCAGCAGACCCGTCCTACAGGAGACCCAGTACTTC.

This clone was observed a few times. The chain carries TRBV7-9 and TRBJ1-2; D gene uncertain. The CDR3 length is 14 residues. CDR1 SEHNR and CDR2 FQNEAQ come from the germline V gene (reference sequence). The V and J ends lost 0 bases and 7 bases respectively, with 12 bases between them. The CDR3 here is CASSLALPGFGYTF. The CDR3 bases are TGTGCCAGCAGCTTAGCGCTACCCGGGTTTGGCTACACCTTC.

The chain links TRBV11-2 to TRBJ2-1, with D perhaps TRBD1 (5 bases). The germline V gene has CDR1 SGHAT and CDR2 FQNNGV. Between the trimmed V and J ends, which lost 8 bases and 4 bases, there was a span of 12 bases. This CDR3 has 13 residues. The CDR3 coding sequence is TGTGCCAGCTTCAACACAGGTTACAATGAGCAGTTCTTC. This sequence encodes CASFNTGYNEQFF. Full variable domain (rest looked up from reference TRBV11-2 and TRBJ2-1): EAGVAQSPRYKIIEKRQSVAFWCNPISGHATLYWYQQILGQGPKLLIQFQNNGVVDDSQLPKDRFSAERLKGVDSTLKIQPAKLEDSAVYLCASFNTGYNEQFFGPGTRLTVL.

This clone was detected only a few times. V is TRBV7-9 and J is TRBJ2-4; 8 nucleotides line up with TRBD1. The V segment lost 0 bases and the J segment 9 bases; nucleotides outside the gene matches: 13. CDR1 is SEHNR, CDR2 FQNEAQ, per germline (reference sequence). This CDR3 is built from 17 residues. The CDR3 here is CASSLAGTGSHRSIQYF. CDR3 nucleotides: TGTGCCAGCAGCTTAGCTGGGACAGGATCCCATAGGAGCATTCAGTACTTC.

The chain has TRBV7-2 and TRBJ1-1; D unresolved. V shed 1 base and J shed 6 bases, with 6 bases lying between them. The CDR3 has 12 residues. Looked up from germline, CDR1 is SGHTA and CDR2 is FQGNSA. CDR3 DNA: TGTGCCAGCAGCTTAGAATACTCTGAAGCTTTCTTT. Protein product: CASSLEYSEAFF.

The chain combines TRBV9 with TRBJ2-4, with D uncertain. The CDR3 loop spans 12 amino acids. Trimming removed 3 bases from V and 7 bases from J, with 8 bases in between. Germline V CDR1 and CDR2: SGDLS, YYNGEE. The CDR3 DNA is TGTGCCAGCAGCGATCGTGGGAACATTCAGTACTTC. Protein: CASSDRGNIQYF.

The chain has TRBV27 and TRBJ2-7, with 9 positions matching TRBD2. The CDR3 totals 14 residues. V shed 6 bases, J shed 7 bases, and the junction held 10 bases outside the gene matches. Germline loops: CDR1 MNHEY, CDR2 SMNVEV (reference sequence). The CDR3 bases are TGTGCCAGCAGGGCGGGGGGGCTGATGGTTGAGCAGTACTTC. This gives the protein CASRAGGLMVEQYF.

V and J are TRBV6-4 and TRBJ2-3; D gene ambiguous. CDR1 and CDR2 (germline): MRHNA, SNTAGT. Between the trimmed V and J ends, which lost 2 bases and 0 bases, there was a span of 6 bases. This CDR3 has 14 amino acids. The CDR3 DNA is TGTGCCAGCAGTGACGGCCCAAGCACAGATACGCAGTATTTT. It translates to CASSDGPSTDTQYF.